Shown below are 30 T cell receptor beta chains from a single sample sequenced in a study of cytomegalovirus exposure and HLA in healthy donors. The PCR employed 60 Vbeta primers together with 13 Jbeta primers. Assay: immunoSEQ multiplex PCR; the TCRdb copy retains only in-frame clones and omits some. Among under 200,000 clones listed, approximately 79% were seen once. Sequenced: PBMCs. Every receptor here comes from a woman aged 40 to 50 in good health and CMV-seronegative.

This clone was picked up a small number of times. The chain has TRBV7-8 and TRBJ2-1, with 12 bases aligning to TRBD2. The CDR3 consists of 17 residues. Germline V lookup: CDR1 SGHVS, CDR2 FQNEAQ. V shed 7 bases and J 6 bases; nucleotides not matched to a gene: 13. For the CDR3, the DNA is TGTGCCAGCACCCCGGGACTAGCGGGCGGGAGGTTCAATGAGCAGTTCTTC. Amino acid sequence: CASTPGLAGGRFNEQFF.

This clone was recorded once. The rearrangement joins TRBV2 to TRBJ1-4, with 7 nucleotides matching TRBD1. V was pared by 3 bases and J by 4 bases, with 14 bases of the junction left unmatched. Germline V gene sequence: CDR1 SNHLY, CDR2 FYNNEI. The CDR3 loop spans 18 amino acids. The CDR3 coding sequence is TGTGCCAGCAGTGAGGTTCGGACAGGCTGGTTTAATAATGAAAAACTGTTTTTT. Residues: CASSEVRTGWFNNEKLFF.

The chain couples TRBV28 to TRBJ2-4; D perhaps matches TRBD2 (5 bases). This CDR3 has 16 amino acids. Germline V gives CDR1 MDHEN, CDR2 SYDVKM. Trimming stripped 3 bases from V and 8 bases from J, with 20 bases between. CDR3 sequence: CASSFPGGGSSYIQYF. The CDR3 bases are TGTGCCAGCAGTTTCCCCGGAGGTGGGTCGTCGTACATTCAGTACTTC. Based on the CDR3 plus reference TRBV28 and TRBJ2-4, the full variable domain is DVKVTQSSRYLVKRTGEKVFLECVQDMDHENMFWYRQDPGLGLRLIYFSYDVKMKEKGDIPEGYSVSREKKERFSLILESASTNQTSMYLCASSFPGGGSSYIQYFGAGTRLSVL.

This chain connects TRBV4-1 to TRBJ2-7, with 11 bases that match TRBD2. The CDR3 spans 16 residues. V lost 1 base and J lost 6; bases outside the gene matches: 8. The germline gives CDR1 MGHRA, CDR2 YSYEKL. The CDR3 sequence is CASSQVASGGTVEQYF. The CDR3 DNA reads as TGCGCCAGCAGCCAAGTGGCTAGCGGGGGGACGGTCGAGCAGTACTTC.

The rearrangement uses TRBV5-1 and TRBJ1-3; 7 nucleotides match TRBD1. J lost 2 bases, V lost 4 bases, and 3 bases had no gene match. This CDR3 contains 14 residues. Germline assignment: CDR1 SGHRS and CDR2 YFSETQ. Here the CDR3 DNA reads TGCGCCAGCAGCACGACAGGGACTGGAAACACCATATATTTT. Protein product: CASSTTGTGNTIYF.

This sequence joins TRBV2 and TRBJ2-1; tentatively, D is TRBD1 (5 bases). This CDR3 is 13 amino acids long. V gave up 4 bases and J gave up 7 bases, with 11 bases separating them. Germline V gene data show CDR1 as SNHLY and CDR2 as FYNNEI. CDR3 residues: CASSGGRGNEQFF. CDR3 nucleotides: TGTGCCAGCAGTGGGGGCAGAGGTAATGAGCAGTTCTTC.

This clone occurred once. V gene TRBV9 combines with J gene TRBJ2-1; D unclear. CDR3 length equals 14 residues. Between the trimmed V and J ends, which lost 0 bases and 9 bases, there was a span of 13 bases. CDR1 is SGDLS, CDR2 YYNGEE, per germline. This CDR3 is CASSVAPFRVEQFF. The CDR3 nucleotides are TGTGCCAGCAGCGTAGCCCCCTTTCGGGTTGAGCAGTTCTTC.

The chain recombines TRBV7-9 with TRBJ2-1; 7 bases match TRBD1. This CDR3 has 14 residues. Germline values: CDR1 SEHNR, CDR2 FQNEAQ (reference sequence). With 5 bases clipped from V and 5 bases from J, the junction kept 6 bases outside the gene matches. CDR3 in DNA: TGTGCCAGCAGCCGGGACAGAGTAAACAATGAGCAGTTCTTC. Translating gives CASSRDRVNNEQFF.

This clone has a single count. The chain combines TRBV4-2 with TRBJ1-2; weak D call: TRBD1 (5 bases). From germline, CDR1 is LGHNA and CDR2 YNFKEQ. V lost 0 bases and J 2 bases, leaving 13 bases between the germline ends. The CDR3 runs 16 residues. The DNA of the CDR3 is TGTGCCAGCAGCCAAGAGAAAGACAGACCAAACTATGGCTACACCTTC. This encodes CASSQEKDRPNYGYTF.

The rearrangement joins TRBV28 to TRBJ2-7; TRBD1 matches at 10 bases. V lost 1 base to trimming and J lost 7 bases; unmatched junction nucleotides: 7. CDR1 and CDR2 from the germline V gene are MDHEN and SYDVKM. The CDR3 sequence is 15 residues long. The CDR3 is CASSLLTGGSGEQYF. CDR3 sequence (DNA): TGTGCCAGCAGTTTATTGACAGGGGGCTCGGGGGAGCAGTACTTC.

This rearrangement joins TRBV4-1 to TRBJ1-5; D is uncertain. Trimming removed 0 bases at V and 9 bases at J, with 15 bases between. This CDR3 contains 15 residues. The germline CDR1 and CDR2 sequences are MGHRA and YSYEKL. The CDR3 nucleotides read TGCGCCAGCAGCCAAGATCCGTCCGGGGTTCGGCCCCAGCATTTT. Protein product: CASSQDPSGVRPQHF.

The chain combines TRBV5-5 with TRBJ2-7; TRBD2 might be the D (6 bases). Germline V gene data show CDR1 as SGHKS and CDR2 as YYEKEE (reference sequence). Deletions cut 1 base from V and 3 bases from J, with 8 bases between. The CDR3 totals 13 residues. The CDR3 DNA reads TGTGCCAGCAGCTTGATGGGGGGCTACGAGCAGTACTTC. Amino acid sequence: CASSLMGGYEQYF.

CDR3 coding DNA: TGTGCCATCAGTGAGGCGGGGTATGGCTACACCTTC. It yields the protein CAISEAGYGYTF. This chain connects TRBV10-3 to TRBJ1-2; D unresolved. The CDR3 runs to 12 residues. Germline CDR1 is ENHRY and CDR2 is SYGVKD. V lost 2 bases and J 5 bases, leaving 6 bases between the germline ends.

The chain joins TRBV7-8 to TRBJ2-1; 9 bases agree with TRBD1. The germline gives CDR1 SGHVS, CDR2 FQNEAQ. The CDR3 runs to 16 residues. The V segment lost 2 bases and the J segment 2 bases; nucleotides outside the gene matches: 4. This CDR3 is CASSLRGTGTYNEQFF. In DNA form, the CDR3 reads TGTGCCAGCAGCTTAAGGGGGACAGGGACCTACAATGAGCAGTTCTTC.

In DNA, the CDR3 is TGTGCCAGCACCCTGACAGGGGCCCACGAGCAGTACTTC. This translates into CASTLTGAHEQYF. The genes are TRBV28 and TRBJ2-7; 8 bases align to TRBD1. The CDR3 is 13 amino acids. V was clipped by 7 bases and J by 5 bases; unmatched bases: 7. Germline assignment: CDR1 MDHEN and CDR2 SYDVKM.

This clone was seen only once. V usage is TRBV6-1 and J usage is TRBJ2-5, with a tentative D call TRBD2 (6 bases). The DNA matches TRBJ2-7 better at its end, which makes the J call doubtful. Germline V lookup: CDR1 MNHNS, CDR2 SASEGT. CDR3 size: 15 residues. The CDR3 bases are TGTGCCAGCATGAAGGAAGGCCGGGGGAACTACGAGCAGTACTTC. Protein: CASMKEGRGNYEQYF.

Only a few counts were recorded for this clone. This chain uses TRBV28 with TRBJ1-6; 8 positions match TRBD1. V dropped 5 bases and J dropped 2; count of bases not matched to a gene: 14. CDR1 is MDHEN, CDR2 SYDVKM, per germline. This CDR3 has 19 residues. The CDR3 spells CASSPPSGQGWTYNSPLHF. Here the CDR3 DNA reads TGTGCCAGCAGTCCACCCTCCGGACAGGGTTGGACCTATAATTCACCCCTCCACTTT. The full variable domain, completed using reference TRBV28 and TRBJ1-6, is DVKVTQSSRYLVKRTGEKVFLECVQDMDHENMFWYRQDPGLGLRLIYFSYDVKMKEKGDIPEGYSVSREKKERFSLILESASTNQTSMYLCASSPPSGQGWTYNSPLHFGNGTRLTVT.

V gene TRBV5-1 combines with J gene TRBJ1-2; 7 nucleotides line up with TRBD1. The trim removed 7 bases at V and 7 bases at J, leaving 13 bases unmatched. Germline V CDR1 and CDR2: SGHRS, YFSETQ. The CDR3 extends over 14 amino acids. The CDR3 sequence is CASRKQGSDSGYTF. The CDR3 DNA reads as TGCGCCAGCCGAAAACAGGGGAGCGATTCTGGCTACACCTTC.

The chain combines TRBV7-6 with TRBJ2-5, with D hard to call. The CDR3 totals 14 residues. With 5 bases removed from V and 1 base from J, the gap between germline ends came to 11 bases. The germline V gene encodes CDR1 SGHVS and CDR2 FNYEAQ. This chain's CDR3 is CASSPLRSQETQYF. CDR3 DNA sequence: TGTGCCAGCAGCCCCCTGCGTAGCCAAGAGACCCAGTACTTC.

This clone was recorded once. The chain carries TRBV11-2 and TRBJ1-3; D is perhaps TRBD1 (5 bases). Germline assignment: CDR1 SGHAT and CDR2 FQNNGV. Trimming removed 6 bases from V and 0 bases from J, with 12 bases in between. The CDR3 runs 15 residues. The CDR3 region is CASSRDSNSGNTIYF. CDR3 nucleotides: TGTGCCAGCAGTCGGGACTCCAACTCTGGAAACACCATATATTTT.

This clone was counted only a few times. The gene calls are TRBV5-1 and TRBJ1-1, with 8 bases matching TRBD1. The CDR3 totals 15 residues. Trimming took 3 bases from V and 1 from J; bases not matched to a gene: 5. Germline V CDR1 and CDR2: SGHRS, YFSETQ. Here the CDR3 reads CASSYLQGGNTEAFF. In DNA form, the CDR3 reads TGCGCCAGCAGCTACCTACAGGGGGGGAACACTGAAGCTTTCTTT. The variable domain in full, with the rest retrieved from reference TRBV5-1 and TRBJ1-1, is KAGVTQTPRYLIKTRGQQVTLSCSPISGHRSVSWYQQTPGQGLQFLFEYFSETQRNKGNFPGRFSGRQFSNSRSEMNVSTLELGDSALYLCASSYLQGGNTEAFFGQGTRLTVV.

V is TRBV5-6 and J is TRBJ1-1; 7 bases agree with TRBD1. Per the germline V gene, CDR1 is SGHDT and CDR2 is YYEEEE. J lost 5 bases, V lost 4 bases, and 8 bases had no gene match. This CDR3 has 14 residues. Written as DNA, the CDR3 is TGTGCCAGCAGCAGGGGGCCCGGTAGGACTGAAGCTTTCTTT. Protein: CASSRGPGRTEAFF.

The chain couples TRBV28 to TRBJ1-5; D may be TRBD1 (6 bases). The CDR3 runs 17 residues. Trimming removed 6 bases at V and 0 bases at J, with 18 bases between. Germline CDR1 is MDHEN and CDR2 is SYDVKM. The CDR3 region is CASRPPSGHNSNQPQHF. The CDR3 nucleotides read TGTGCCAGCAGACCCCCCTCGGGACACAATAGCAATCAGCCCCAGCATTTT. The variable domain in full, completed from reference TRBV28 and TRBJ1-5, reads DVKVTQSSRYLVKRTGEKVFLECVQDMDHENMFWYRQDPGLGLRLIYFSYDVKMKEKGDIPEGYSVSREKKERFSLILESASTNQTSMYLCASRPPSGHNSNQPQHFGDGTRLSIL.

V is TRBV6-6 and J is TRBJ2-2; D not resolved. Germline V CDR1 and CDR2: MNHNY, SVGAGI (reference sequence). The CDR3 spans 15 residues. V was pared by 6 bases and J by 1 base, with 12 bases between. This chain's CDR3 is CASRDDRRNTGELFF. The CDR3 nucleotides are TGTGCCAGCAGAGACGACCGGAGGAACACCGGGGAGCTGTTTTTT.

CDR3 region: CASSYPRREQYF. In DNA, the CDR3 is TGTGCCAGCAGTTACCCTAGGAGGGAGCAGTACTTC. This rearrangement joins TRBV6-6 to TRBJ2-7, with D perhaps TRBD2 (5 bases). Germline CDR1 is MNHNY and CDR2 is SVGAGI (reference sequence). V was trimmed by 2 bases and J by 7 bases, leaving 9 bases between them. The CDR3 spans 12 residues.

The rearrangement uses TRBV10-2 and TRBJ2-2; D may be TRBD1 (6 bases). V lost 7 bases and J 6 bases, leaving 12 bases between the germline ends. In germline, CDR1 is WSHSY, CDR2 SAAADI. The CDR3 covers 13 residues. In DNA form, the CDR3 reads TGCGCCAGCAAGTTGGGGGCTCCCGGGGAGCTGTTTTTT. It is translated as CASKLGAPGELFF.

The V and J genes are TRBV6-7 and TRBJ2-3; D is perhaps TRBD1 (6 bases). TRBV6-7 belongs to the ORF category, with a function that is uncertain. This CDR3 is 15 amino acids long. V lost 2 bases, J lost 4 bases, and 13 bases lay in between. The CDR3 DNA reads as TGTGCCAGCAGTTACCCTAGCCGGACAGCAGATACGCAGTATTTT. It specifies CASSYPSRTADTQYF.

This chain connects TRBV6-5 to TRBJ2-7; possibly TRBD2 for D (6 bases). This CDR3 comprises 15 residues. V was cut by 6 bases and J by 6 bases, with 21 bases left in between. The germline V gene has CDR1 MNHEY and CDR2 SVGAGI. This CDR3 reads CASSRGGALRGEQYF. The CDR3 DNA sequence: TGTGCCAGCAGCCGTGGAGGGGCACTCAGAGGCGAGCAGTACTTC.

This clone was picked up a small number of times. The V call is TRBV6-5, the J call TRBJ1-4; D is perhaps TRBD1 (5 bases). Germline V CDR1 and CDR2: MNHEY, SVGAGI. With 5 bases removed from V and 3 bases from J, the gap between germline ends came to 10 bases. The CDR3 is made up of 14 amino acids. The CDR3 coding sequence is TGTGCCAGCAGTGCAGGGCTTCCTAATGAAAAACTGTTTTTT. This codes for CASSAGLPNEKLFF.

This clone occurred once. V gene TRBV5-1 combines with J gene TRBJ2-1; 7 nucleotides agree with TRBD1. This CDR3 is 16 amino acids long. V gave up 3 bases and J gave up 5 bases; unmatched junction bases: 11. Per germline, CDR1 SGHRS and CDR2 YFSETQ. The CDR3, as DNA: TGCGCCAGCAGCTCGGGCCGGGCAGGGGGTAACAATGAGCAGTTCTTC. It is translated as CASSSGRAGGNNEQFF.